This entry lists 31 T cell receptor beta chains sequenced from one sample in a study of T cell responses to AZD1222 COVID-19 vaccine. Produced via immunoSEQ multiplex PCR; TCRdb's table is partial and in-frame only. The sample contains 160,000 or so clones, roughly nine tenths of which appear only once. Sequenced here: peripheral blood, sampled on day 0 of AZD1222 vaccination. Receptor source: an adult in good health.

The chain employs TRBV30 and TRBJ2-7, with 9 bases that match TRBD2. Germline V gives CDR1 GTSNPN, CDR2 SVGIG (reference sequence). CDR3 length: 13 residues. With V trimmed by 3 bases and J by 0 bases, 0 bases remained unmatched. This CDR3 is CAWRTSGSYEQYF. CDR3 in DNA: TGTGCCTGGAGGACTAGCGGCTCCTACGAGCAGTACTTC.

This rearrangement joins TRBV15 to TRBJ1-5, with no clear D. Germline CDR1 reads LNHNV; CDR2 reads YYDKDF (reference sequence). With 5 bases removed from V and 1 base from J, the gap between germline ends came to 9 bases. This CDR3 is 14 amino acids long. The CDR3 nucleotides are TGTGCCACCAGCCTAAGTGGGAGCAATCAGCCCCAGCATTTT. The encoded protein is CATSLSGSNQPQHF.

The chain employs TRBV12-3 or TRBV12-4 and TRBJ1-1; D is perhaps TRBD1 (5 bases). The CDR3 loop spans 13 amino acids. V lost 6 bases, J lost 6 bases, and 14 bases lay in between. The CDR3 bases are TGTGCCAGCAGCTCCGCAGGGAGGTCTGAAGCTTTCTTT. Translated: CASSSAGRSEAFF.

The chain links TRBV3-1 (or the pseudogene TRBV3-2) to TRBJ1-1; D is undetermined. Trimming removed 0 bases at V and 1 base at J, with 12 bases between. This CDR3 is 16 amino acids long. Looked up from germline, CDR1 is LGHDT and CDR2 is YNNKEL (reference sequence). CDR3 sequence reads: CASSQDFAEWNTEAFF. The CDR3 DNA reads TGTGCCAGCAGCCAAGATTTCGCGGAATGGAACACTGAAGCTTTCTTT.

The chain recombines TRBV4-1 with TRBJ1-4; possibly TRBD1 for D (6 bases). The CDR3 runs 15 residues. Trimming pared 1 base from V and 7 bases from J, leaving 13 bases between. CDR1 is MGHRA and CDR2 is YSYEKL in the germline V gene. CDR3 residues: CASSQGQGGAEKLFF. In nucleotides, the CDR3 is TGCGCCAGCAGCCAAGGTCAAGGGGGTGCTGAAAAACTGTTTTTT.

The genes are TRBV12-5 and TRBJ1-1; tentatively, D is TRBD1 (6 bases). The CDR3 sequence is 16 residues long. Germline V gives CDR1 LGHNT, CDR2 FRNRAP. V was trimmed by 2 bases and J by 3 bases, leaving 16 bases between them. For the CDR3, the DNA is TGTGCTAGTGGTTTGCTCCAGGGGAGGTCGTACACTGAAGCTTTCTTT. Encoded protein: CASGLLQGRSYTEAFF.

This chain uses TRBV19 with TRBJ1-1, with unresolved D. Germline values: CDR1 LNHDA, CDR2 SQIVND (reference sequence). V was shortened by 4 bases and J by 1 base, with 16 bases between the two germline ends. This CDR3 has 16 residues. CDR3 residues: CASSTPPGRPNTEAFF. Here the CDR3 DNA reads TGTGCCAGTAGTACCCCTCCCGGGAGGCCGAACACTGAAGCTTTCTTT.

The chain recombines TRBV18 with TRBJ2-6; D ambiguous. CDR3 length: 16 amino acids. Germline-derived CDR1 and CDR2 are KGHSH and LQKENI. Trimming removed 0 bases at V and 1 base at J, with 7 bases between. The CDR3 DNA reads TGTGCCAGCTCACCACCTTCCGGGTCTGGGGCCAACGTCCTGACTTTC. As protein: CASSPPSGSGANVLTF.

The J gene is TRBJ1-2, the V gene TRBV28; D gene ambiguous. The ends were cut back, 5 bases at V and 9 bases at J, with 31 bases in the middle. Germline CDR1 and CDR2: MDHEN and SYDVKM. There are 18 residues in the CDR3. The CDR3 region is CASSPLSGRWKTSGSYTF. As DNA, the CDR3 is TGTGCCAGCAGTCCACTCTCGGGTAGGTGGAAAACCTCCGGAAGCTACACCTTC.

The V call is TRBV28, the J call TRBJ1-4; 8 bases fit TRBD1. V lost 7 bases, J lost 3 bases, and 10 bases stayed unmatched. The V gene's germline CDR1 is MDHEN and CDR2 SYDVKM. This CDR3 has 16 residues. The CDR3 sequence: CASTSPVTGANEKLFF. The CDR3 DNA reads TGTGCCAGCACCTCCCCCGTGACAGGGGCTAATGAAAAACTGTTTTTT. Variable domain in full (rest from reference TRBV28 and TRBJ1-4): DVKVTQSSRYLVKRTGEKVFLECVQDMDHENMFWYRQDPGLGLRLIYFSYDVKMKEKGDIPEGYSVSREKKERFSLILESASTNQTSMYLCASTSPVTGANEKLFFGSGTQLSVL.

This chain joins TRBV29-1 and TRBJ1-1, with D hard to call. The CDR3 runs to 11 residues. Looked up from germline, CDR1 is SQVTM and CDR2 is ANQGSEA. Trimming cost V 2 bases and J 5 bases, with 6 bases left between them. For the CDR3, the DNA is TGCAGCGTTGAAACTGGGACTGAAGCTTTCTTT. Amino acids: CSVETGTEAFF. Filled out from reference TRBV29-1 and TRBJ1-1, the complete variable domain reads SAVISQKPSRDICQRGTSLTIQCQVDSQVTMMFWYRQQPGQSLTLIATANQGSEATYESGFVIDKFPISRPNLTFSTLTVSNMSPEDSSIYLCSVETGTEAFFGQGTRLTVV.

V and J are TRBV10-1 and TRBJ2-3; weak D call: TRBD1 (5 bases). CDR1 and CDR2 from the germline V gene are WNHNN and SYGVQD (reference sequence). This CDR3 contains 14 residues. The ends were cut back, 4 bases at V and 1 base at J, with 9 bases in the middle. The CDR3 sequence is CASSGFRGTDTQYF. The CDR3 bases are TGCGCCAGCAGTGGGTTCAGGGGCACAGATACGCAGTATTTT.

The gene calls are TRBV24-1 and TRBJ1-1; D remains unclear. Germline assignment: CDR1 KGHDR and CDR2 SFDVKD. Trimming left V 3 bases short and J 1 base short, with 2 bases between. CDR3 length equals 12 residues. As DNA, the CDR3 is TGTGCCACCAGTGATCCGAACACTGAAGCTTTCTTT. This translates into CATSDPNTEAFF.

The chain employs TRBV5-4 and TRBJ2-5, with D perhaps TRBD2 (6 bases). The V gene's germline CDR1 is SGHNT and CDR2 YYREEE (reference sequence). V lost 0 bases, J lost 2 bases, and 8 bases lay in between. There are 14 residues in the CDR3. The CDR3 DNA is TGTGCCAGCAGCTTGGTTGGGGGGCAAGAGACCCAGTACTTC. Translation gives CASSLVGGQETQYF.

The chain links TRBV6-2 or TRBV6-3 to TRBJ1-5, with a possible D match to TRBD1 (5 bases). Germline loops: CDR1 MNHEY, CDR2 SVGEGT. Trimming removed 2 bases from V and 3 bases from J, with 11 bases in between. The CDR3 is 15 amino acids. The CDR3: CASSYGGNPNQPQHF. The CDR3 nucleotides read TGTGCCAGCAGTTACGGGGGGAATCCCAATCAGCCCCAGCATTTT.

The chain links TRBV28 to TRBJ1-1; D gene ambiguous. Germline V gene lookup returns CDR1 MDHEN and CDR2 SYDVKM. The length of the CDR3 is 12 residues. V was cut by 5 bases and J by 11 bases, with 15 bases left in between. The DNA of the CDR3 is TGTGCCAGCAGTCTATCCCGGGAGGCGGCTTTCTTT. This translates into CASSLSREAAFF.

The count of this clone is one. V and J are TRBV28 and TRBJ2-1; 9 bases agree with TRBD2. V lost 6 bases and J lost 3; bases outside the gene matches: 6. The length of the CDR3 is 15 residues. In germline, CDR1 is MDHEN, CDR2 SYDVKM. CDR3 amino acids: CASRDSGSGYNEQFF. As DNA, the CDR3 is TGTGCCAGCAGAGATAGCGGGAGCGGCTACAATGAGCAGTTCTTC.

The chain combines TRBV20-1 with TRBJ1-1; no clear D gene. The CDR3 contains 14 residues. CDR1 DFQATT and CDR2 SNEGSKA come from the germline V gene (reference sequence). Trimming pared 3 bases from V and 5 bases from J, leaving 16 bases between. The CDR3 sequence: CSASDPGGITEAFF. The CDR3 coding sequence is TGCAGTGCTAGTGACCCGGGAGGGATAACTGAAGCTTTCTTT.

V is TRBV5-1 and J is TRBJ2-7; 10 positions match TRBD1. The CDR3 sequence is 14 residues long. Unmatched junction bases numbered 3, after V lost 4 bases and J lost 2 bases. Per germline, CDR1 SGHRS and CDR2 YFSETQ. The CDR3 DNA sequence: TGCGCCAGCAGCAGGACAGGGGGACCCTACGAGCAGTACTTC. Translating gives CASSRTGGPYEQYF. Looking up the rest from reference TRBV5-1 and TRBJ2-7 gives the full variable domain: KAGVTQTPRYLIKTRGQQVTLSCSPISGHRSVSWYQQTPGQGLQFLFEYFSETQRNKGNFPGRFSGRQFSNSRSEMNVSTLELGDSALYLCASSRTGGPYEQYFGPGTRLTVT.

The CDR3 region has the DNA TGTGCCAGCAGCTTGGCTGGCGATATGAACACTGAAGCTTTCTTT. It codes for CASSLAGDMNTEAFF. This sequence joins TRBV5-6 and TRBJ1-1, with D hard to call. The V gene lost 0 bases and the J gene lost 0 bases, with 9 bases spanning the gap. Germline-derived CDR1 and CDR2 are SGHDT and YYEEEE. This CDR3 region has 15 residues.

The chain has TRBV4-1 and TRBJ2-1; maybe TRBD2 (5 bases). From germline, CDR1 is MGHRA and CDR2 YSYEKL. This CDR3 is built from 16 residues. V was cut by 0 bases and J by 4 bases, with 13 bases left in between. CDR3 nucleotide sequence: TGCGCCAGCAGCCAAGATGGAGGCGCACTTTACAATGAGCAGTTCTTC. Amino acid sequence: CASSQDGGALYNEQFF.

J is TRBJ2-1 and V is TRBV7-3; 9 positions match TRBD2. The CDR3 totals 14 residues. Germline CDR1 is SGHTA and CDR2 is FQGTGA. Trimming at V came to 2 bases and at J to 6 bases, leaving 2 bases not matched to a gene. CDR3 nucleotides: TGTGCCAGCAGCTTAGCGGGAGGGGTCAATGAGCAGTTCTTC. Protein: CASSLAGGVNEQFF.

The chain couples TRBV18 to TRBJ1-6; D is possibly TRBD1 (5 bases). V lost 3 bases to trimming and J lost 5 bases, with 11 bases between them. There are 15 residues in the CDR3. Germline CDR1 reads KGHSH; CDR2 reads LQKENI. CDR3 protein: CASSPPGQNNSPLHF. In DNA form, the CDR3 reads TGTGCCAGCTCACCGCCAGGGCAGAATAATTCACCCCTCCACTTT.

The chain carries TRBV29-1 and TRBJ1-3; 8 bases map to TRBD1. CDR1 SQVTM and CDR2 ANQGSEA come from the germline V gene. Trimming cost V 7 bases and J 3 bases; bases outside gene matches: 5. The CDR3 extends over 13 amino acids. The CDR3 coding sequence is TGCAGCGGCGGACAGGGAGATGGAAACACCATATATTTT. Amino acids: CSGGQGDGNTIYF. The full variable domain, its missing parts supplied by reference TRBV29-1 and TRBJ1-3, is SAVISQKPSRDICQRGTSLTIQCQVDSQVTMMFWYRQQPGQSLTLIATANQGSEATYESGFVIDKFPISRPNLTFSTLTVSNMSPEDSSIYLCSGGQGDGNTIYFGEGSWLTVV.

This rearrangement joins TRBV2 to TRBJ1-2, with D uncertain. Germline lookup yields CDR1 SNHLY and CDR2 FYNNEI. Trimming shortened V by 6 bases and J by 4 bases, and 12 bases separated the two germline ends. CDR3 length: 13 amino acids. DNA for the CDR3: TGTGCCAGCAGCAACCTAGACCTCTATGGCTACACCTTC. It translates to CASSNLDLYGYTF.

This clone was observed a handful of times. The genes are TRBV19 and TRBJ2-3, with 8 bases identical to TRBD1. The V segment lost 6 bases and the J segment 7 bases; nucleotides outside the gene matches: 9. The length of the CDR3 is 14 residues. Germline V gene lookup returns CDR1 LNHDA and CDR2 SQIVND (reference sequence). CDR3 protein: CASRGTGRGYTQYF. CDR3 sequence (DNA): TGTGCCAGTAGGGGGACAGGCCGCGGATATACGCAGTATTTT.

The genes are TRBV5-1 and TRBJ2-1, with TRBD2 identical over 14 bases. Germline values: CDR1 SGHRS, CDR2 YFSETQ. Unmatched junction bases numbered 11, after V lost 1 base and J lost 8 bases. The CDR3 runs to 18 residues. The CDR3 DNA sequence: TGCGCCAGCAGCTTGCAGGGACTAGCGGGAGAGCGAAGGGATGAGCAGTTCTTC. Amino acid sequence: CASSLQGLAGERRDEQFF.

The V call is TRBV5-1, the J call TRBJ1-1; D call uncertain. The CDR3 is 15 amino acids. V was trimmed by 0 bases and J by 2 bases, leaving 11 bases between them. Germline V gene lookup returns CDR1 SGHRS and CDR2 YFSETQ. The CDR3 DNA sequence: TGCGCCAGCAGCTTGGGGCACGATTCAAACACTGAAGCTTTCTTT. The encoded protein is CASSLGHDSNTEAFF.

The V call is TRBV7-9, the J call TRBJ1-1; D might be TRBD1 (5 bases). CDR1 and CDR2 from the germline V gene are SEHNR and FQNEAQ (reference sequence). V was shortened by 4 bases and J by 1 base, with 19 bases between the two germline ends. This CDR3 spans 17 amino acids. Written as DNA, the CDR3 is TGTGCCAGCAGCTACCAGACGTGGGGGGGTACGAACACTGAAGCTTTCTTT. It yields the protein CASSYQTWGGTNTEAFF. Using reference TRBV7-9 and TRBJ1-1 for the parts outside the CDR3, the full variable domain is DTGVSQNPRHKITKRGQNVTFRCDPISEHNRLYWYRQTLGQGPEFLTYFQNEAQLEKSRLLSDRFSAERPKGSFSTLEIQRTEQGDSAMYLCASSYQTWGGTNTEAFFGQGTRLTVV.

This rearrangement joins TRBV28 to TRBJ2-7; 8 nucleotides align to TRBD1. Germline CDR1 reads MDHEN; CDR2 reads SYDVKM. The CDR3 runs to 14 residues. Germline trimming cut 6 bases from V and 2 bases from J; bases unmatched to any gene: 6. The CDR3 sequence is CASRPTGGAYEQYF. In nucleotides, the CDR3 is TGTGCCAGCAGACCTACAGGGGGAGCCTACGAGCAGTACTTC.

The gene calls are TRBV5-5 and TRBJ2-3, with 9 bases aligning to TRBD1. From germline, CDR1 is SGHKS and CDR2 YYEKEE (reference sequence). The length of the CDR3 is 15 residues. V lost 4 bases and J lost 2; bases outside the gene matches: 5. The CDR3 loop is CASSPGQGITDTQYF. DNA for the CDR3: TGTGCCAGCAGCCCGGGACAGGGCATCACAGATACGCAGTATTTT.